The sequence of this TCR beta chain was determined in a study of PD-L1 blockade in urothelial cancer. Across the whole study: About 90% of the roughly 29 patients were men with bladder-origin urothelial cancer. Counts from blood samples showed a median of approximately 150,000 T cells.

Profiled with immunoSEQ multiplex PCR; TCRdb holds only in-frame clones, not every one. The sample carries approximately 32,000 clones, 82% recorded once. Time point given: pretreatment peripheral blood. CDR1 is MNHNS and CDR2 is SASEGT in the germline V gene. CDR3 size: 15 residues. Trimming took 3 bases from V and 1 from J, leaving 13 bases between them. The TCR sequence derives from a man aged 60 to 69 with urothelial cancer. The rearrangement links TRBV6-1 to TRBJ2-7, with D possibly being TRBD1 (6 bases). This sample comprised PBMCs, obtained around atezolizumab (anti-PD-L1) treatment. CDR3 residues: CASSDKAGESYEQYF. The DNA of the CDR3 is TGTGCCAGCAGTGATAAGGCAGGGGAATCCTACGAGCAGTACTTC.